The sequence of this T cell receptor (beta chain) was determined in a study of T cell responses to AZD1222 COVID-19 vaccine. The overall study: Pooled samples include second doses given at about 4 or 12 weeks. Study results and limitations: Spike regions recognized by vaccine-associated CD4 TCRs spanned the protein, led by 160-218 and 743-854. Only a handful of people who got AZD1222 tested seropositive at baseline. In a largely white British group with more females than males, clonal diversity was possibly underestimated.

Produced via immunoSEQ multiplex PCR; TCRdb's table is partial and in-frame only. The table shows about 90,000 clones, with roughly 86% occurring only once. In regard to this clone: The antigen is not known.

The receptor comes from an adult in good health. The material was peripheral blood, obtained on day 0 of AZD1222 vaccination.

The CDR3 region has the DNA TGTGCCAGCAATGGACAGGGGCCAGATACGCAGTATTTT. It yields the protein CASNGQGPDTQYF. V and J are TRBV27 and TRBJ2-3; 9 nucleotides agree with TRBD1. The CDR3 has 13 residues. CDR1 and CDR2 (germline): MNHEY, SMNVEV (reference sequence). J lost 4 bases, V lost 7 bases, and 3 bases had no gene match.